The T cell receptor beta chain under discussion was sequenced for a study of blood T cell repertoires in COVID-19. As for the study in general: T cells, B-cell-depleted T cells, or PBMCs provided the cDNA or gDNA that served as material.

CDR1 and CDR2 (germline): MNHEY, SMNVEV (reference sequence). Trimming at V came to 3 bases and at J to 6 bases, leaving 3 bases not matched to a gene. The CDR3 consists of 14 residues. Original analysis: Estimation of nucleated cell counts relied on the amplification of reference gene primers. This table comes from immunoSEQ multiplex PCR, and its TCRdb copy is limited to in-frame clones, with some not included. For V, J and clone size, that table is used; D and trimming come from the DNA. The table has about 57,000 clones, 79% seen once. This clone was detected only a few times. The material sequenced was peripheral blood. The chain is built from TRBV27 and TRBJ2-2; TRBD1 agrees at 8 bases. This TCR was recovered from a man aged 60 to 69 with acute or convalescent COVID-19. The CDR3 sequence is CASSFGQGAGELFF. The DNA for the CDR3 is TGTGCCAGCAGTTTTGGACAGGGCGCCGGGGAGCTGTTTTTT.